One T cell receptor beta chain is described in this entry. The antigen is unknown. This specimen comes from a study of PD-1 blockade in classical Hodgkin lymphoma. Points from the study as a whole: Nothing has yet pinned down what causes the repertoire differences, possibly disease activity or prior therapy.

The CDR3 has 14 residues. The germline gives CDR1 LNHDA, CDR2 SQIVND (reference sequence). V lost 4 bases and J lost 4; bases outside the gene matches: 5. Method: immunoSEQ multiplex PCR; TCRdb's copy keeps in-frame clones and lacks some. Of some 33,000 clones in the sample, 81% were seen once. The time point: cycle 4 day 1 (C4D1), after more than 5 weeks of nivolumab. No patient escaped relapse after autologous stem cell transplantation, and brentuximab vedotin exposure varied. The material sequenced was peripheral blood mononuclear cells (PBMCs), taken before the fourth cycle of nivolumab. The sequence was collected from a human donor with classical Hodgkin lymphoma. The gene calls are TRBV19 and TRBJ2-5; 8 bases line up with TRBD1. The CDR3: CASSTTGTGETQYF. DNA for the CDR3: TGTGCCAGTAGTACGACAGGGACAGGAGAGACCCAGTACTTC. Together with reference TRBV19 and TRBJ2-5, the CDR3 gives the full variable domain: DGGITQSPKYLFRKEGQNVTLSCEQNLNHDAMYWYRQDPGQGLRLIYYSQIVNDFQKGDIAEGYSVSREKKESFPLTVTSAQKNPTAFYLCASSTTGTGETQYFGPGTRLLVL.